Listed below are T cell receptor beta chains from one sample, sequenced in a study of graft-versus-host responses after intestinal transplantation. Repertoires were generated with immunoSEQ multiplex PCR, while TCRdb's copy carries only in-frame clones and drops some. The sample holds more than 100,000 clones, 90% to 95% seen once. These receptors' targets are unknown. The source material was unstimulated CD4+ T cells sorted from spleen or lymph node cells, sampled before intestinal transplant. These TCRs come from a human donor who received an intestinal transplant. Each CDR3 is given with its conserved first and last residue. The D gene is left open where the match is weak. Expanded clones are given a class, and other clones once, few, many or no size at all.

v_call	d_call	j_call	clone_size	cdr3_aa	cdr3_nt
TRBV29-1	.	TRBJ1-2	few	CSVEVQRGVKGYTF	TGCAGCGTTGAAGTCCAAAGGGGGGTTAAGGGCTACACCTTC
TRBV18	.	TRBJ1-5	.	CASSPGEGQPQHF	TGTGCCAGCTCCCCGGGGGAGGGTCAGCCCCAGCATTTT
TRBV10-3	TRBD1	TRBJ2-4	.	CAISRTGENIQYF	TGTGCCATCAGCCGGACAGGGGAAAACATTCAGTACTTC
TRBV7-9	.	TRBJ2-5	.	CASSLGSGFETQYF	TGTGCCAGCAGCTTAGGTTCCGGGTTTGAGACCCAGTACTTC
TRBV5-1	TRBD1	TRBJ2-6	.	CASRTGSGANVLTF	TGCGCCAGTCGGACAGGGTCTGGGGCCAACGTCCTGACTTTC
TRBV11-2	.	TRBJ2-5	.	CASSLDDGGRKTQYF	TGTGCCAGCAGCTTAGATGATGGGGGGCGGAAGACCCAGTACTTC
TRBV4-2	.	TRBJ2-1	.	CASSQDLRRTINEQFF	TGTGCCAGCAGCCAAGATTTACGAAGGACAATAAATGAGCAGTTCTTC
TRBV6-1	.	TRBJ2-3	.	CASRPIAPSADTQYF	TGTGCCAGCAGGCCTATAGCGCCCTCGGCAGATACGCAGTATTTT
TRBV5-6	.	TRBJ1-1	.	CASSYWGLGLAEAFF	TGTGCCAGCAGCTACTGGGGGCTGGGGTTGGCTGAAGCTTTCTTT
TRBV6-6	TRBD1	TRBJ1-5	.	CASSRDSWGNQPQHF	TGTGCCAGCAGTCGGGACAGTTGGGGCAATCAGCCCCAGCATTTT
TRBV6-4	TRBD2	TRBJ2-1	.	CASSQREGKNEQFF	TGTGCCAGCAGTCAGCGGGAGGGGAAAAATGAGCAGTTCTTC
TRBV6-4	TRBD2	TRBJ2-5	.	CATSQPGQWTSGSWETQYF	TGTGCCACATCCCAACCCGGACAGTGGACTAGCGGGAGTTGGGAGACCCAGTACTTC
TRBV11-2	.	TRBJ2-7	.	CASSLNSRFHEQYF	TGTGCCAGCAGCCTCAATTCCAGGTTCCACGAGCAGTACTTC
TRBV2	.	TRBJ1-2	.	CASNIDGKANYGYTF	TGTGCCAGCAACATAGACGGAAAAGCTAACTATGGCTACACCTTC
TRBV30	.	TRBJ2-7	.	CAWRTGLTLGGEQYF	TGTGCCTGGAGGACAGGACTAACTCTAGGAGGCGAGCAGTACTTC
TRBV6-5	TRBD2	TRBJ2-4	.	CASGGGNIGKNIQYF	TGTGCCAGCGGGGGGGGGAATATCGGCAAAAACATTCAGTACTTC
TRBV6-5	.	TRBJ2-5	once	CASSYSGGETQYF	TGTGCCAGCAGTTACTCCGGGGGAGAGACCCAGTACTTC
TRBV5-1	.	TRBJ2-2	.	CASRGRVTGELFF	TGCGCCAGCCGGGGCAGGGTCACCGGGGAGCTGTTTTTT
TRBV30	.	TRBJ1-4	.	CAWSKEPPEKLFF	TGTGCCTGGAGTAAGGAGCCGCCCGAAAAACTGTTTTTT
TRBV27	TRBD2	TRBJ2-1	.	CASSSGLAGANEQFF	TGTGCCAGCAGCTCCGGACTAGCGGGGGCCAATGAGCAGTTCTTC
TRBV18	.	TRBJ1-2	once	CASSPRDEGGYTF	TGTGCCAGCTCACCTCGGGACGAGGGAGGCTACACCTTC
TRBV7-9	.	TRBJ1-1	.	CASSPSLGLNTEAFF	TGTGCCAGCAGCCCATCTTTGGGGCTGAACACTGAAGCTTTCTTT
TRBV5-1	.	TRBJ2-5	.	CASSPRGGAQETQYF	TGCGCCAGCAGCCCCAGAGGAGGGGCACAAGAGACCCAGTACTTC
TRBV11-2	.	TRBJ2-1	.	CASSPHLEGNEQFF	TGTGCCAGCAGCCCGCATCTAGAGGGCAATGAGCAGTTCTTC